Shown below are 2 T cell receptor beta chains from a single sample sequenced in a study of T cell repertoires in cytomegalovirus infection. MiXCR, run by TCRdb on the reads, gives a single entry per CDR3 protein. This sample yields approximately 550,000 distinct CDR3 sequences, of which about 17% are seen a single time; 20% to 30% belongs to the top ten. Sequences were obtained from CD8+ T cells from PBMCs. Receptor source: a human donor in good health (CMV status not recorded). Some clones in this sample may be carry-over from other donors' samples.

This clonotype was picked up many times. The chain recombines TRBV10-3 with TRBJ1-2, with D possibly being TRBD1 (6 bases). This CDR3 has 13 amino acids. The germline CDR1 and CDR2 sequences are ENHRY and SYGVKD. The V and J ends lost 2 bases and 10 bases respectively, with 14 bases between them. The CDR3 loop reads CAISEPRAGDYTF. Here the CDR3 DNA reads TGTGCCATCAGTGAGCCTCGTGCAGGGGACTACACCTTC.

This clonotype occurred many times. CDR3 DNA: TGTGCCAGCAGCTTAGGAAGGACAACCATGAACACTGAAGCTTTCTTT. Its protein product is CASSLGRTTMNTEAFF. The V gene is TRBV7-2, the J gene TRBJ1-1; perhaps TRBD1 as D (5 bases). CDR3 length equals 16 residues. Germline V gene lookup returns CDR1 SGHTA and CDR2 FQGNSA. The ends were cut back, 1 base at V and 0 bases at J, with 12 bases in the middle.